This T cell receptor (beta chain) was observed in a study of blood T cells in healthy people across ages. Primers used in a second PCR of about 6 to 11 cycles were a sample-barcoded 5' primer and a J-beta primer mix. Samples each returned at least 2.5 million CDR3-containing paired-end reads. MiXCR, run by TCRdb on the 5' RACE reads, gives a single entry per CDR3 protein. The data contain some 1.8 million distinct CDR3 sequences, about 39% of them seen just once; the ten biggest clones take up about 21%. This clonotype was sampled from a human donor in good health. Sequencing was done on a sample of blood.

In DNA form, the CDR3 reads TGCGCCAGCAGCTTCTCTCAGGGTGGAGAGACCCAGTACTTC. Its protein product is CASSFSQGGETQYF. The genes are TRBV5-1 and TRBJ2-5; D possibly corresponds to TRBD1 (5 bases). V gave up 2 bases and J gave up 4 bases, with 12 bases separating them. Germline loops: CDR1 SGHRS, CDR2 YFSETQ. The CDR3 spans 14 residues.